The sequence of this T cell receptor (beta chain) was determined in a study of blood T cell repertoires in COVID-19. On the study more broadly: The study drew acute and convalescent COVID-19 samples from the United States, Italy and Spain. T cells, B-cell-depleted T cells, or PBMCs provided the cDNA or gDNA that served as material.

Germline loops: CDR1 MNHEY, CDR2 SMNVEV (reference sequence). After removal of 6 bases from V and 2 bases from J, the junction contained 10 bases not matched to a gene. CDR3 size: 16 residues. This clone has a handful of counts. Here immunoSEQ multiplex PCR was the method, and the copy in TCRdb shows in-frame clones only, minus some. Found here are roughly 140,000 clones, 65% to 90% of them singletons; the top ten hold about 7.2%. This sequence was found in a woman between 45 and 65 years old in a cohort sampled during active or convalescent COVID-19. Sequenced sample: peripheral blood. The chain has TRBV27 and TRBJ2-4, with TRBD2 matching over 7 bases. The CDR3 bases are TGTGCCAGCAGGACGGGAGGAGGGGTTACCAAAAACATTCAGTACTTC. Translated, it gives CASRTGGGVTKNIQYF.